This T cell receptor (beta chain) stems from a study of T cell responses to AZD1222 COVID-19 vaccine. Profiled with immunoSEQ multiplex PCR; TCRdb holds only in-frame clones, not every one. Of more than 95,000 clones listed, around nine tenths are singletons. This clone was seen once. The sequence came from an adult who received the AZD1222 COVID-19 vaccine. Sample: peripheral blood, taken 28 days after the second AZD1222 dose.

CDR3 sequence: CASSVLRTSGRNTDTQYF. The CDR3 DNA reads TGTGCCAGCAGCGTATTGCGGACTAGCGGGAGGAACACAGATACGCAGTATTTT. This chain links TRBV9 with TRBJ2-3; 14 bases match TRBD2. Germline trimming cut 1 base from V and 2 bases from J; bases unmatched to any gene: 6. Per the germline V gene, CDR1 is SGDLS and CDR2 is YYNGEE. The CDR3 has 18 amino acids.